The 15 T cell receptor beta chains reported below all come from one sample, sequenced in a study of T cells after yellow fever vaccination. TCRdb ran MiXCR on the 5' RACE reads and lists one entry per CDR3 protein. The sample lists 300,000 to 350,000 distinct CDR3 sequences, roughly 4.3% seen once, with 15% to 20% in the top ten. The material sequenced was PBMCs, taken 15 days after the yellow fever booster vaccination. Receptor source: a man younger than 30 who received the YFV17D yellow fever vaccine.

This clonotype has ten or more counts. The gene calls are TRBV12-3 or TRBV12-4 and TRBJ2-1, with a possible D match to TRBD1 (5 bases). Deletions cut 2 bases from V and 2 bases from J, with 10 bases between. This CDR3 region has 15 residues. This CDR3 is CASSLSGPTYNEQFF. DNA for the CDR3: TGTGCCAGCAGTTTATCAGGGCCGACCTACAATGAGCAGTTCTTC.

V and J are TRBV6-2 or TRBV6-3 and TRBJ2-5, with D possibly being TRBD1 or TRBD2 (5 bases each). V lost 8 bases, J lost 2 bases, and 18 bases lay in between. Germline CDR1 is MNHEY and CDR2 is SVGEGT. CDR3 size: 15 residues. CDR3 region: CASGKGEAVQETQYF. CDR3 DNA sequence: TGTGCCAGCGGTAAAGGGGAAGCGGTTCAAGAGACCCAGTACTTC.

This clonotype was recorded at least ten times. The chain links TRBV27 to TRBJ2-5; 8 nucleotides line up with TRBD2. The V and J ends lost 5 bases and 5 bases, in that order; junction bases with no gene match: 7. Germline lookup yields CDR1 MNHEY and CDR2 SMNVEV (reference sequence). This CDR3 has 14 amino acids. CDR3 sequence: CASSHRVAGETQYF. CDR3 DNA sequence: TGTGCCAGCAGTCATCGGGTAGCGGGGGAGACCCAGTACTTC.

This clonotype has ten or more counts. The chain uses TRBV7-2 and TRBJ1-2; D remains unclear. Germline CDR1 SGHTA, CDR2 FQGNSA. The length of the CDR3 is 15 residues. V dropped 5 bases and J dropped 2 bases, with 15 bases sitting between them. The CDR3 DNA reads TGTGCCAGCAGCAGTCTTTCTAGACTGAACTATGGCTACACCTTC. This translates into CASSSLSRLNYGYTF. Combining the CDR3 with reference TRBV7-2 and TRBJ1-2 gives the whole variable domain GAGVSQSPSNKVTEKGKDVELRCDPISGHTALYWYRQSLGQGLEFLIYFQGNSAPDKSGLPSDRFSAERTGGSVSTLTIQRTQQEDSAVYLCASSSLSRLNYGYTFGSGTRLTVV.

V is TRBV19 and J is TRBJ2-2; 8 nucleotides match TRBD2. Trimming removed 5 bases from V and 7 bases from J; junction bases left unmatched: 9. CDR1 LNHDA and CDR2 SQIVND come from the germline V gene (reference sequence). The CDR3 is 15 amino acids. CDR3 bases: TGTGCCAGTAGTGTCCAGACTAGCGTGAGCGGGGAGCTGTTTTTT. Its translation is CASSVQTSVSGELFF.

This clonotype was recorded many times. The V call is TRBV12-3 or TRBV12-4, the J call TRBJ2-2; 12 positions match TRBD2. V lost 3 bases to trimming and J lost 6 bases; unmatched junction nucleotides: 5. This CDR3 comprises 16 residues. The DNA for the CDR3 is TGTGCCAGCAGTTTGGCTAGCGGGGGGGCGGCCGGGGAGCTGTTTTTT. Translating gives CASSLASGGAAGELFF.

This clonotype was counted many times. This CDR3 reads CATLFSGTWGHMNTEAFF. CDR3 DNA: TGTGCCACCTTATTTTCAGGGACCTGGGGCCATATGAACACTGAAGCTTTCTTT. The genes are TRBV12-3 or TRBV12-4 and TRBJ1-1; D might be TRBD1 (5 bases). V shed 10 bases and J shed 0 bases, with 27 bases lying between them. This CDR3 spans 18 amino acids.

The chain uses TRBV3-1 and TRBJ1-1; D ambiguous. CDR1 and CDR2 from the germline V gene are LGHDT and YNNKEL (reference sequence). This CDR3 has 13 residues. V gave up 6 bases and J gave up 2 bases, with 10 bases separating them. The CDR3 region has the DNA TGTGCCAGCAGACCAAAGACTAACACTGAAGCTTTCTTT. This translates into CASRPKTNTEAFF. Together with reference TRBV3-1 and TRBJ1-1, the CDR3 gives the full variable domain: DTAVSQTPKYLVTQMGNDKSIKCEQNLGHDTMYWYKQDSKKFLKIMFSYNNKELIINETVPNRFSPKSPDKAHLNLHINSLELGDSAVYFCASRPKTNTEAFFGQGTRLTVV.

Many counts were recorded for this clonotype. The chain couples TRBV7-2 to TRBJ1-1; weak D call: TRBD1 (5 bases). CDR3 length: 14 residues. Germline assignment: CDR1 SGHTA and CDR2 FQGNSA. V was clipped by 3 bases and J by 4 bases, with 12 bases between them. DNA for the CDR3: TGTGCCAGCAGCTTCTCCGGGGCCGGCACTGAAGCTTTCTTT. Translation gives CASSFSGAGTEAFF.

This clonotype was recorded at least ten times. The rearrangement links TRBV6-2 or TRBV6-3 to TRBJ2-7; 8 nucleotides match TRBD2. Germline lookup yields CDR1 MNHEY and CDR2 SVGEGT. The CDR3 loop spans 13 amino acids. The ends lost 6 bases at V and 7 bases at J; junction bases unmatched: 8. Here the CDR3 DNA reads TGTGCCAGCAGCCTTGTAGCGGGGCGGGAGCAGTACGTC. It yields the protein CASSLVAGREQYV.

A few counts support this clonotype. The V and J genes are TRBV20-1 and TRBJ1-6; D gene ambiguous. Deletions cut 1 base from V and 4 bases from J, with 11 bases between. The CDR3 extends over 15 amino acids. Germline V gene lookup returns CDR1 DFQATT and CDR2 SNEGSKA (reference sequence). The CDR3 protein is CSARGVGRYNSPLHF. As DNA, the CDR3 is TGCAGTGCTAGAGGGGTGGGCCGGTATAATTCACCCCTCCACTTT.

This clonotype has just a few counts. Because the CDR3's place on the DNA is in doubt, the DNA is left out and the CDR3 is given as listed by TCRdb. The genes are TRBV5-1 and TRBJ2-2. Germline V gene data show CDR1 as SGHRS and CDR2 as YFSETQ. The CDR3 extends over 12 residues, inclusive of both ends. The chain's CDR3 is CASSLPTGSCFF.

The chain uses TRBV7-9 and TRBJ2-5; 13 bases line up with TRBD2. Looked up from germline, CDR1 is SEHNR and CDR2 is FQNEAQ (reference sequence). CDR3 length: 16 amino acids. Losses at the gene ends were 2 bases for V and 6 bases for J; bases not matched to a gene: 6. The CDR3: CASSLPGLAGTKTQYF. CDR3 in DNA: TGTGCCAGCAGCTTACCGGGACTAGCGGGGACCAAGACCCAGTACTTC.

The rearrangement joins TRBV20-1 to TRBJ1-2; no firm D call. The V end lost 6 bases, the J end lost 2 bases, and 10 bases lay between the germline ends. This CDR3 is 12 amino acids long. CDR1 DFQATT and CDR2 SNEGSKA come from the germline V gene (reference sequence). This CDR3 reads CSAEGGNYGYTF. For the CDR3, the DNA is TGCAGTGCAGAGGGAGGGAACTATGGCTACACCTTC.

This clonotype came up a few times. V gene TRBV6-2 or TRBV6-3 combines with J gene TRBJ2-7, with a weak D call TRBD1 (5 bases). The CDR3 extends over 14 amino acids. Germline assignment: CDR1 MNHEY and CDR2 SVGEGT. The V gene lost 0 bases and the J gene lost 4 bases, with 10 bases spanning the gap. The CDR3 sequence is CASSYSQGWYEQYF. The CDR3 DNA is TGTGCCAGCAGTTACTCGCAGGGATGGTACGAGCAGTACTTC.